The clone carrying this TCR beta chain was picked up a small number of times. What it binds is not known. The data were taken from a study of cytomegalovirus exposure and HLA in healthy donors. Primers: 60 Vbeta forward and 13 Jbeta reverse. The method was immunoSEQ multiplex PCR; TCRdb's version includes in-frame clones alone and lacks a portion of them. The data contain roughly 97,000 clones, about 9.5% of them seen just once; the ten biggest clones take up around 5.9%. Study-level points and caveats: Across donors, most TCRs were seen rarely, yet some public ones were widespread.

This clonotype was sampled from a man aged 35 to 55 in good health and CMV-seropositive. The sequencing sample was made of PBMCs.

CDR3 coding DNA: TGCAGCGTTGAAGATCCAGGGGCAACAGAAAAACTGTTTTTT. It yields the protein CSVEDPGATEKLFF. The chain carries TRBV29-1 and TRBJ1-4, with a tentative D call TRBD1 (6 bases). Per the germline V gene, CDR1 is SQVTM and CDR2 is ANQGSEA. V was trimmed by 0 bases and J by 8 bases, leaving 13 bases between them. The CDR3 covers 14 residues.